These 27 T cell receptor beta chains originate from one sample sequenced in a study of siplizumab effects on memory and regulatory T cells. This table comes from immunoSEQ multiplex PCR, and its TCRdb copy is limited to in-frame clones, with some not included. The repertoire holds approximately 120,000 clones, with 90% to 95% as singletons. Sequencing was done on a sample of Tregs sorted from blood. All receptors come from a human donor in good health.

V usage is TRBV7-3 and J usage is TRBJ2-1; the D gene is possibly TRBD2 (5 bases). CDR1 is SGHTA and CDR2 is FQGTGA in the germline V gene. V dropped 8 bases and J dropped 9 bases, with 17 bases sitting between them. The CDR3 runs 13 residues. CDR3 amino acids: CASRPGSTGEQFF. The CDR3 bases are TGTGCCAGCCGCCCGGGATCCACCGGTGAGCAGTTCTTC.

The CDR3 DNA reads as TGTGCCATCAGTGGTAAACCGGGACTAGCGTCAGGTGAGCAGTTCTTC. Translated, it gives CAISGKPGLASGEQFF. The chain recombines TRBV10-3 with TRBJ2-1; 10 nucleotides line up with TRBD2. CDR3 length equals 16 residues. With V trimmed by 4 bases and J by 9 bases, 12 bases remained unmatched. Germline CDR1 ENHRY, CDR2 SYGVKD.

The rearrangement joins TRBV10-3 to TRBJ2-3; 11 nucleotides agree with TRBD2. CDR1 is ENHRY and CDR2 is SYGVKD in the germline V gene. This CDR3 contains 16 residues. V was clipped by 5 bases and J by 0 bases; unmatched bases: 4. The CDR3 nucleotides read TGTGCCATCAGTAGACTAGCGGGGCTGAGCACAGATACGCAGTATTTT. This sequence encodes CAISRLAGLSTDTQYF.

The genes are TRBV11-2 and TRBJ2-1; 7 bases align to TRBD2. The CDR3 contains 16 residues. V shed 4 bases, J shed 4 bases, and the junction held 10 bases outside the gene matches. In germline, CDR1 is SGHAT, CDR2 FQNNGV. CDR3 in amino acids: CASSSRLASGYNEQFF. In nucleotides, the CDR3 is TGTGCCAGCAGCTCCAGGTTGGCTAGCGGATACAATGAGCAGTTCTTC.

The V and J genes are TRBV19 and TRBJ1-1; maybe TRBD1 (5 bases). The CDR3 runs to 15 residues. The V end lost 7 bases, the J end lost 1 base, and 16 bases lay between the germline ends. Germline V CDR1 and CDR2: LNHDA, SQIVND (reference sequence). The chain's CDR3 is CASNRIEGSNTEAFF. CDR3 in DNA: TGTGCCAGTAATAGAATCGAGGGGTCGAACACTGAAGCTTTCTTT.

The V gene is TRBV18, the J gene TRBJ2-4, with TRBD1 matching 7 bases. The CDR3 runs 15 residues. The germline CDR1 and CDR2 sequences are KGHSH and LQKENI. V lost 6 bases to trimming and J lost 6 bases; unmatched junction nucleotides: 11. In nucleotides, the CDR3 is TGTGCCAGCTCCCCGGGACAGCCCCAAGGAAACATTCAGTACTTC. This translates into CASSPGQPQGNIQYF.

This clone was seen more than once but under ten times. The V call is TRBV2, the J call TRBJ1-5, with TRBD1 as a possible D gene (5 bases). Trimming removed 6 bases from V and 2 bases from J, with 11 bases in between. The germline CDR1 and CDR2 sequences are SNHLY and FYNNEI. The CDR3 totals 14 residues. CDR3 DNA sequence: TGTGCCAGCAGCGTTCGGGGGGGCAATCAGCCCCAGCATTTT. This codes for CASSVRGGNQPQHF.

This chain's CDR3 is CASSGQGARYGYTF. CDR3 in DNA: TGTGCCAGCTCAGGACAGGGGGCGCGGTATGGCTACACCTTC. The V and J genes are TRBV18 and TRBJ1-2; 11 bases line up with TRBD1. The CDR3 has 14 amino acids. V trimming: 5 bases; J trimming: 5 bases; junction bases outside the gene matches: 4. From germline, CDR1 is KGHSH and CDR2 LQKENI.

The rearrangement joins TRBV6-5 to TRBJ2-7, with 7 bases that match TRBD1. This CDR3 comprises 13 residues. Trimming cost V 0 bases and J 6 bases; bases outside gene matches: 2. Germline V CDR1 and CDR2: MNHEY, SVGAGI. CDR3 in DNA: TGTGCCAGCAGTTACTCAACAGGGGCCGAGCAGTACTTC. The encoded protein is CASSYSTGAEQYF.

This chain joins TRBV6-1 and TRBJ1-2; D gene unclear. This CDR3 spans 12 amino acids. V shed 10 bases and J shed 2 bases, with 11 bases lying between them. CDR1 is MNHNS and CDR2 is SASEGT in the germline V gene. CDR3 sequence: CATDIGNYGYTF. In DNA form, the CDR3 reads TGTGCCACAGACATCGGGAACTATGGCTACACCTTC.

This clone appeared once. The chain couples TRBV20-1 to TRBJ2-7, with D unresolved. V lost 6 bases to trimming and J lost 6 bases, with 9 bases between them. Germline CDR1 and CDR2: DFQATT and SNEGSKA (reference sequence). This CDR3 region has 10 residues. The CDR3 spells CSALVSEQYF. DNA of the CDR3: TGCAGTGCCTTGGTGAGCGAGCAGTACTTC.

This clone came up once. The chain has TRBV7-6 and TRBJ1-1; D is perhaps TRBD1 (5 bases). Germline CDR1 SGHVS, CDR2 FNYEAQ. The CDR3 extends over 15 amino acids. Deletions cut 2 bases from V and 4 bases from J, with 14 bases between. The CDR3: CASSLIFREGTEAFF. For the CDR3, the DNA is TGTGCCAGCAGCTTAATCTTCAGGGAGGGCACTGAAGCTTTCTTT.

This clone was seen once. The chain uses TRBV5-1 and TRBJ2-1; weak D call: TRBD2 (6 bases). Trimming removed 6 bases at V and 7 bases at J, with 8 bases between. Germline V gives CDR1 SGHRS, CDR2 YFSETQ. This CDR3 is built from 11 residues. The CDR3 bases are TGCGCCAGCACGGGGGATAATGAGCAGTTCTTC. Translated: CASTGDNEQFF.

The genes are TRBV7-9 and TRBJ1-5, with 7 positions matching TRBD1. V dropped 5 bases and J dropped 6; count of bases not matched to a gene: 4. This CDR3 has 13 amino acids. CDR1 and CDR2 from the germline V gene are SEHNR and FQNEAQ (reference sequence). In nucleotides, the CDR3 is TGTGCCAGCAGCAACAGGGGTCGTCAGCCCCAGCATTTT. It yields the protein CASSNRGRQPQHF.

This chain joins TRBV6-1 and TRBJ2-2; perhaps TRBD1 as D (6 bases). Trimming left V 2 bases short and J 8 bases short, with 15 bases between. CDR3 size: 15 residues. Germline values: CDR1 MNHNS, CDR2 SASEGT. CDR3 in DNA: TGTGCCAGCAGTGAACGGGGCAGGGGTTCAGGGGAGCTGTTTTTT. This sequence encodes CASSERGRGSGELFF.

V usage is TRBV6-5 and J usage is TRBJ1-2; a weak D match, TRBD1 (6 bases). V was shortened by 7 bases and J by 2 bases, with 14 bases between the two germline ends. The CDR3 loop spans 14 amino acids. Germline V gene lookup returns CDR1 MNHEY and CDR2 SVGAGI. The CDR3 reads CASKRAGGNYGYTF. The DNA for the CDR3 is TGTGCCAGCAAAAGGGCGGGGGGCAACTATGGCTACACCTTC.

V usage is TRBV19 and J usage is TRBJ2-5, with 12 bases matching TRBD2. Trimming at V came to 5 bases and at J to 3 bases, leaving 4 bases not matched to a gene. The CDR3 sequence is 15 residues long. Germline CDR1 is LNHDA and CDR2 is SQIVND (reference sequence). The CDR3 is CASSPTSGGEETQYF. The CDR3 DNA follows: TGTGCCAGTAGTCCGACTAGCGGGGGAGAAGAGACCCAGTACTTC. Full variable domain (outside the CDR3, taken from reference TRBV19 and TRBJ2-5): DGGITQSPKYLFRKEGQNVTLSCEQNLNHDAMYWYRQDPGQGLRLIYYSQIVNDFQKGDIAEGYSVSREKKESFPLTVTSAQKNPTAFYLCASSPTSGGEETQYFGPGTRLLVL.

The V gene is TRBV6-6, the J gene TRBJ1-5; 9 nucleotides agree with TRBD1. Germline CDR1 is MNHNY and CDR2 is SVGAGI (reference sequence). The CDR3 length is 14 residues. V shed 2 bases, J shed 4 bases, and the junction held 0 bases outside the gene matches. The CDR3 reads CASSYGTGNQPQHF. The DNA of the CDR3 is TGTGCCAGCAGTTACGGGACAGGGAATCAGCCCCAGCATTTT.

A word on this clone: Other DNA sequences in this sample translate to the same CDR3. J is TRBJ2-7 and V is TRBV12-5; no firm D call. The length of the CDR3 is 11 residues. V was clipped by 5 bases and J by 3 bases, with 5 bases between them. CDR1 is LGHNT and CDR2 is FRNRAP in the germline V gene. The CDR3 DNA reads TGTGCTAGTGGTCTAGGCTACGAGCAGTACTTC. This sequence encodes CASGLGYEQYF.

The chain employs TRBV19 and TRBJ2-5, with TRBD1 identical over 8 bases. J gave up 3 bases and V 7 bases, and 13 bases lay outside the gene matches. The CDR3 is 16 residues long. Germline V gives CDR1 LNHDA, CDR2 SQIVND (reference sequence). In DNA form, the CDR3 reads TGTGCCAGTACCCCGCGATATCGGACAGGGAAAGAGACCCAGTACTTC. It yields the protein CASTPRYRTGKETQYF.

The V call is TRBV5-1, the J call TRBJ2-5; 8 bases line up with TRBD2. CDR3 length: 13 residues. Germline V CDR1 and CDR2: SGHRS, YFSETQ. In DNA, the CDR3 is TGCGCTAGCTGGCGGGGGGCCGAAGAGACCCAGTACTTC. Translating it yields CASWRGAEETQYF.

The V call is TRBV6-1, the J call TRBJ1-3; D might be TRBD1 (6 bases). V dropped 6 bases and J dropped 1 base, with 13 bases sitting between them. The germline V gene encodes CDR1 MNHNS and CDR2 SASEGT. There are 15 residues in the CDR3. The CDR3 DNA sequence: TGTGCCAGCAGCCGACGGACAGAATCTGGAAACACCATATATTTT. Protein sequence: CASSRRTESGNTIYF.

The chain has TRBV5-1 and TRBJ2-7, with D unclear. Trimming cost V 0 bases and J 2 bases, with 6 bases left between them. The CDR3 extends over 13 amino acids. Germline CDR1 SGHRS, CDR2 YFSETQ. The CDR3: CASSLANTYEQYF. The CDR3 DNA reads TGCGCCAGCAGCTTGGCCAATACCTACGAGCAGTACTTC.

The chain employs TRBV5-4 and TRBJ1-1; D ambiguous. The CDR3 has 15 amino acids. V lost 5 bases and J lost 3, with 17 bases in between. CDR1 and CDR2 (germline): SGHNT, YYREEE (reference sequence). CDR3 region: CASRTGRAGDTEAFF. The CDR3 DNA is TGTGCCAGCAGGACGGGTAGGGCAGGAGACACTGAAGCTTTCTTT.

For this clone: This specimen includes other DNA sequences encoding the same CDR3. This chain uses TRBV5-1 with TRBJ2-3; D possibly corresponds to TRBD2 (5 bases). Trimming left V 4 bases short and J 1 base short, with 7 bases between. Per germline, CDR1 SGHRS and CDR2 YFSETQ. The CDR3 extends over 13 amino acids. For the CDR3, the DNA is TGCGCCAGCAGCCTCGGGGGCACAGATACGCAGTATTTT. It is translated as CASSLGGTDTQYF.

The chain uses TRBV5-1 and TRBJ2-7; possible D gene TRBD2, 7 bases. Germline assignment: CDR1 SGHRS and CDR2 YFSETQ. The CDR3 covers 14 residues. V was cut by 4 bases and J by 0 bases, with 11 bases left in between. CDR3 sequence: CASSKGGSSYEQYF. The CDR3 DNA reads as TGCGCCAGCAGCAAGGGGGGGAGCTCCTACGAGCAGTACTTC.

In DNA, the CDR3 is TGCGCCAGCCGCCCCGGGGCTTATAGAGGAGAGACCCAGTACTTC. Encoded protein: CASRPGAYRGETQYF. The chain has TRBV5-1 and TRBJ2-5, with D tentatively TRBD1 or TRBD2 (5 bases each). This CDR3 has 15 residues. Trimming took 7 bases from V and 4 from J, leaving 20 bases between them. Per germline, CDR1 SGHRS and CDR2 YFSETQ. The full variable domain, its missing parts supplied by reference TRBV5-1 and TRBJ2-5, is KAGVTQTPRYLIKTRGQQVTLSCSPISGHRSVSWYQQTPGQGLQFLFEYFSETQRNKGNFPGRFSGRQFSNSRSEMNVSTLELGDSALYLCASRPGAYRGETQYFGPGTRLLVL.